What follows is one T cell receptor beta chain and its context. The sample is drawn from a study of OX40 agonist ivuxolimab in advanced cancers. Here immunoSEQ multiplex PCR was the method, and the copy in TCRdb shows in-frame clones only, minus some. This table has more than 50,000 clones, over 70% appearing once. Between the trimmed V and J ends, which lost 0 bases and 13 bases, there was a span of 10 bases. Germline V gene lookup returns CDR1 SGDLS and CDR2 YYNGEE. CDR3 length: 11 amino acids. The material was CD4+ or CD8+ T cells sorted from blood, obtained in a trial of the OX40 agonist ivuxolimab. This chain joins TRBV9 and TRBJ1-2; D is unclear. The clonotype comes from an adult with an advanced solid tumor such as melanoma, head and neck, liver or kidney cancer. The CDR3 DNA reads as TGTGCCAGCAGCGTAGCCGGGATGTTCACCTTC. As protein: CASSVAGMFTF. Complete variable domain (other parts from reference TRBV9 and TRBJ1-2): DSGVTQTPKHLITATGQRVTLRCSPRSGDLSVYWYQQSLDQGLQFLIQYYNGEERAKGNILERFSAQQFPDLHSELNLSSLELGDSALYFCASSVAGMFTFGSGTRLTVV.